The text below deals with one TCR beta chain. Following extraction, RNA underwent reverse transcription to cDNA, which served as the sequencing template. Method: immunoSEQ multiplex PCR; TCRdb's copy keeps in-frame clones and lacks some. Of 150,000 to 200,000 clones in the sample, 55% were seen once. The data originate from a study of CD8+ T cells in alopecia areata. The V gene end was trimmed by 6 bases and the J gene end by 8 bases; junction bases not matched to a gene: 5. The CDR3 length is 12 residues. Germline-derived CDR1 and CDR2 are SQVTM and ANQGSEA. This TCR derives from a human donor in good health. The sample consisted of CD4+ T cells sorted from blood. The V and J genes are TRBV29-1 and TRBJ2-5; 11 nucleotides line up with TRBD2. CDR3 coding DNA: TGCAGCGTAATACTAGCGGGAGTAACCCAGTACTTC. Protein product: CSVILAGVTQYF.